These T cell receptor beta chains were read from a single sample in a study of regulatory T cells. Using immunoSEQ multiplex PCR, the repertoire was profiled, and TCRdb retains in-frame clones only, with some absent. The data hold 20,000 to 25,000 clones, with roughly 88% observed a single time. The sequencing sample was made of conventional CD4+ T cells sorted from blood. These receptors were obtained from a child under 18 with CD3G deficiency. Each CDR3 is given without its conserved first and last residue. Each record gives: V gene, J gene, CDR3 protein.

TRBV20-1	TRBJ1-1	SAIHREPAF
TRBV28	TRBJ1-5	ASSLRVGIGQPQH
TRBV28	TRBJ1-1	ASSSPQGATMNTEAF
TRBV13	TRBJ1-1	ASSSYQTGNTEAF
TRBV28	TRBJ2-7	ASSSLRLADTSYEQY
TRBV27	TRBJ2-1	ASSLFSGRANEQF
TRBV6-1	TRBJ1-4	ASSEGQAHEKLF
TRBV6-1	TRBJ1-1	ASSRIRSTEAF
TRBV28	TRBJ1-2	ASSLSGNGYT
TRBV28	TRBJ1-1	ASSLLPGQGSTEAF
TRBV7-9	TRBJ2-5	ASSLAGSQETQY
TRBV10-2	TRBJ2-7	ASRRGRGSSYEQY
TRBV19	TRBJ1-1	ASSRAVNTEAF
TRBV12-2	TRBJ2-7	ASRFSGPSSYEQY
TRBV6-6	TRBJ2-6	ASRADRALT
TRBV6-1	TRBJ2-7	ASSEQPNYLTGEQY
TRBV6-1	TRBJ2-5	ASSARARETQY
TRBV28	TRBJ2-3	ASSLPTDTQY
TRBV5-1	TRBJ1-2	ASSPTGQGGGYT
TRBV6-1	TRBJ2-7	ASKSGTGIDEQY
TRBV18	TRBJ2-6	ASSPIILGSGANVLT
TRBV7-9	TRBJ1-1	ASSFGGSTEAF
TRBV27	TRBJ2-4	ASSFTGSKNIQY
TRBV7-8	TRBJ2-2	ASSLVSPGLGELF
TRBV6-1	TRBJ2-7	ASNPSGSYEQY
TRBV5-1	TRBJ1-1	ASSLGRFGQGLAF
TRBV28	TRBJ2-7	ASSSPRQTYEQY
TRBV11-3	TRBJ2-7	ASSLVLGSYEQY
TRBV28	TRBJ1-5	ASSLDDNQPQH
TRBV28	TRBJ1-2	ASSPGQGELGYT
TRBV28	NA	ATLDTFSYEQY